This record concerns one T cell receptor beta chain sequence. No cognate antigen has been identified for it. Base qualities are not recorded, but no much larger clone differs from it by a single base. The record originates from a study of blood T cells in healthy people across ages (dated by TCRdb to the mid-2010s). Context from the whole study: Template switching captured roughly one uniquely barcoded TCR beta cDNA molecule per two T cells in model experiments. Age-related changes in TCR beta repertoire diversity were measured in the study by deep sequencing normalized with unique cDNA molecular identifiers. Four age groups were formed from the donors: young (average approximately 15 years), middle-aged (approximately 40), aged (over 55) and long-lived (82). To avoid experimental bias, donors of different ages were distributed randomly across sequencing lanes. Two additional independent replicas of 1 million unique cDNA reads from the same blood draw were analyzed for two donors (one aged 18 to 30 and one aged 80 or older).

The library came from 5' RACE. The data were produced on an Illumina HiSeq 2500. A second PCR of roughly 7 to 11 cycles was run with a J-beta primer mix and a sample-barcoded 5' primer. A unique molecular identifier was introduced onto each TCR beta cDNA molecule by a template-switch 5' adaptor carrying 12 random nucleotides. At least 2.5 million CDR3-containing paired-end reads were obtained from each sample. The Mint cDNA synthesis kit, primed by a TRBC-specific oligonucleotide, was used to synthesize first-strand cDNA from all RNA. After uracil-DNA glycosylase treatment, a first 18-cycle PCR used universal primers M1SS and BC2_uni_R on all cDNA. Per the original workflow: For normalization, 1 million high-quality reads, each with a distinct molecular identifier, were randomly selected from each sample. Instead of being binned into consensus sequences, reads with shared molecular identifiers were discarded. CDR3 identification, clonotype clustering and error correction used MiTCR with a Q25 quality threshold and the strictest error-elimination algorithm. A nonparametric unseen species model using Euler transformation provided a lower-bound estimate of total TCR beta diversity. Through fastp at Q25 and MiXCR, TCRdb rebuilt clones from the public reads, retaining in-frame beta chains. Each CDR3 protein appears once, grouped with its most common genes and DNA. In this record, the V and J calls reflect TCRdb's handling and not the investigators' own analysis. The table for this sample lists about 1.6 million distinct CDR3 sequences; 30% to 35% of them were counted only once. The top ten clonotypes cover roughly 10% of the sample.

The germline V gene specifies MGHRA as CDR1 and YSYEKL as CDR2. V and J lose 3 bases and 5 bases, and a span of 13 bases separates them. From cysteine to phenylalanine, the CDR3 is 14 amino acids long. Only CDR3 DNA is held: 42 bases, read in frame from base 1. The approximately 40 donors, aged roughly 6 to 90 years, were systemically healthy Caucasian individuals from Russia. Approximately 9.7 milliliters of peripheral blood were drawn from each donor into EDTA-treated Vacutainer tubes. PBMCs were isolated by Ficoll-Paque density-gradient centrifugation, with at least 7 million obtained per sample. Trizol reagent was used to extract total RNA from PBMCs, with at least 5.5 micrograms per sample. The percentages of naive CD45RAhigh/CD27high T cells were determined by flow cytometry on a PBMC aliquot from every donor. The research as a whole found: As age increased, observed TCR beta diversity per million T cells dropped in a roughly linear way, and a significant reduction was already evident by age 40. The long-lived group showed more naive CD4+ T cells, fewer expanded clones and increased TCR diversity than the aged group, suggesting age selection. Bulk unsorted PBMC profiling prevented conclusive comparison of naive and antigen-experienced compartments. Observed TCR beta diversity correlated strongly with the percentage of naive T cells measured by flow cytometry. Estimates of total diversity from one million sequenced T cells were regarded as lower bounds and underestimates. Because the CMV infection status of the donors was unknown, age-related changes in expanded clonotypes may potentially have been confounded.

The sequenced material came from blood. In this chain, TRBV4-1 is recombined with TRBJ2-5, with the D gene not confidently named. The source is a woman aged 25 to 39 in good health. The base sequence is TGCGCCAGCAGCCAGAGACTTAATGCGGAGACCCAGTACTTC. Translated, this is CASSQRLNAETQYF.